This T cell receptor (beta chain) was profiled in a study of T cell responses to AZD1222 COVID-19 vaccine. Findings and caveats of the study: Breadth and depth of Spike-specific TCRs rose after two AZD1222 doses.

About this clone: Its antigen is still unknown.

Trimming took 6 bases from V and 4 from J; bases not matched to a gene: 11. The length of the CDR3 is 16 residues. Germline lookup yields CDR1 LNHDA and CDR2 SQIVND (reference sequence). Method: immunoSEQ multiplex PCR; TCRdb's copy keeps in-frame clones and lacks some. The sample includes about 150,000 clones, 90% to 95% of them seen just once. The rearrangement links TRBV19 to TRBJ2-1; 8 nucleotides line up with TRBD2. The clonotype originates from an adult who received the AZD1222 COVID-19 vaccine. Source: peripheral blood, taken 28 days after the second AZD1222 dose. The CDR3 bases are TGTGCCAGTAGCGCCACGTCGGGACTAGGATACAATGAGCAGTTCTTC. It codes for CASSATSGLGYNEQFF.